Reported below is one T cell receptor (beta chain). The antigen it recognizes is unknown. No much larger clonotype is one base removed from it; base qualities were not supplied. The data were taken from a study of post-analysis software for immune sequencing data (dated by TCRdb to about 2015). Study-wide context: Disease courses on record covered relapsing-remitting, secondary progressive and progressive-relapsing multiple sclerosis, though some patients had no subtype annotation. The multiple sclerosis patient repertoires were compared with under 13 previously published healthy control repertoires from donors aged 6 to 25 years. A subset of samples was prepared in parallel using single-end sample barcoding, then pooled and co-amplified after Illumina adapter ligation. Paper-wide results and their limitations: Direct clustering with F measure revealed strong co-clustering of samples prepared in the same batch, which led to a batch-effect correction. The control group was slightly older than the multiple sclerosis patient group. Multiple sclerosis patients had significantly lower normalized Chao1 diversity than controls, a result that suggests substantial peripheral T-cell clonal expansion.

Library generation was performed with PCR. Sequencing relied on an Illumina HiSeq 2500. To reduce PCR and sequencing biases, unique molecular identifiers were incorporated into the TCR beta cDNA libraries. Every 1 to 10 million input T cells yielded roughly 500,000 cDNA molecules, meaning each molecule approximated one T cell. The patient libraries were prepared and sequenced using the same protocol as the earlier healthy control dataset. Samples belonging to the same batch were prepared together, multiplexed and sequenced on a shared HiSeq lane. The published analysis was carried out like this. Raw barcoded reads were processed with MIGEC, and single-read molecular identifier groups were discarded before consensus assembly and CDR3 extraction. Clonotype tables were post-analysed with VDJtools, normalizing diversity by down-sampling all datasets to the smallest sample size. In repertoire overlap clustering, CDR3 amino acid sequences, but not nucleotide sequences, were matched to correct batch-related cross-sample contamination. TCRdb reanalyzed the raw reads on its own, using fastp at Q25 for trimming and MiXCR for clone calling, and kept in-frame beta chains. A single entry per CDR3 protein holds the most common genes and DNA from its merged rows. The V and J calls reflect TCRdb's pipeline rather than the authors' work. The sample yields roughly 540,000 distinct CDR3 sequences; 30% to 40% were counted once. The top ten hold less than 6% of the sample.

TCR beta repertoires were profiled from peripheral blood of about a dozen young patients with multiple sclerosis to demonstrate the VDJtools post-analysis software. The multiple sclerosis patients were children and adolescents ranging in age from roughly 6 to 15 years. The receptor's source is a girl aged 2-17 years with multiple sclerosis. Material: blood.

The bases read TGTGCCATCAGTGACGAAGTGAACACTGAAGCTTTCTTT. Translated, it reads CAISDEVNTEAFF. The chain is encoded by TRBV10-3 joined to TRBJ1-1, with no D gene named confidently. V is clipped by 3 bases and J by 0 bases, and the sequence between their germline boundaries is 5 bases long. As encoded in the germline V gene, CDR1 is ENHRY while CDR2 is SYGVKD. Including cysteine and phenylalanine, the CDR3 has 13 amino acids. Here the CDR3 DNA is all that survives: 39 bases in frame from base 1.